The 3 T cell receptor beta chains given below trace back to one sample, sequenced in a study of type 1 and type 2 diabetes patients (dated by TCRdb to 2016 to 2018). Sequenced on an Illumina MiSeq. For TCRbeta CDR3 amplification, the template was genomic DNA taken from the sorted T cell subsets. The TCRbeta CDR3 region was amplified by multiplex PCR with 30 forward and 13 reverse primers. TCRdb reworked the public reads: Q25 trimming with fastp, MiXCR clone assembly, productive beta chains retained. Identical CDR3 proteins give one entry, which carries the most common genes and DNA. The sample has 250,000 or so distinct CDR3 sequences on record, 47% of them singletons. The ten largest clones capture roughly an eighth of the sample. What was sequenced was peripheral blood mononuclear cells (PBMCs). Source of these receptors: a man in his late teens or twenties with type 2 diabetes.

The CDR3 is CASSYLDANEQYF. The CDR3 DNA sequence: TGTGCCAGCAGTTACCTGGACGCTAACGAGCAGTACTTC. The rearrangement joins TRBV6-2 or TRBV6-3 to TRBJ2-7; D gene ambiguous. CDR1 is MNHEY and CDR2 is SVGEGT in the germline V gene. CDR3 size: 13 residues. The V and J ends lost 2 bases and 5 bases respectively, with 10 bases between them.

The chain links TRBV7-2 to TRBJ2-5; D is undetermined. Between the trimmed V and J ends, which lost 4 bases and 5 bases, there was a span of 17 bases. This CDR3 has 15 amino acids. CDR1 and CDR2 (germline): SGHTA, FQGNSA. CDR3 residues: CASSWAAQQVETQYF. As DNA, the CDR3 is TGTGCCAGCAGCTGGGCCGCCCAGCAAGTGGAGACCCAGTACTTC.

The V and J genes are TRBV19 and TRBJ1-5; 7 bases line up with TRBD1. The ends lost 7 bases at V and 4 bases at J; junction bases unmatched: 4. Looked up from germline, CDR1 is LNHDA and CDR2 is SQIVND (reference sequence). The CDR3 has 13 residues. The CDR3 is CASKPGGNQPQHF. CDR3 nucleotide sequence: TGTGCCAGTAAGCCAGGGGGTAATCAGCCCCAGCATTTT.